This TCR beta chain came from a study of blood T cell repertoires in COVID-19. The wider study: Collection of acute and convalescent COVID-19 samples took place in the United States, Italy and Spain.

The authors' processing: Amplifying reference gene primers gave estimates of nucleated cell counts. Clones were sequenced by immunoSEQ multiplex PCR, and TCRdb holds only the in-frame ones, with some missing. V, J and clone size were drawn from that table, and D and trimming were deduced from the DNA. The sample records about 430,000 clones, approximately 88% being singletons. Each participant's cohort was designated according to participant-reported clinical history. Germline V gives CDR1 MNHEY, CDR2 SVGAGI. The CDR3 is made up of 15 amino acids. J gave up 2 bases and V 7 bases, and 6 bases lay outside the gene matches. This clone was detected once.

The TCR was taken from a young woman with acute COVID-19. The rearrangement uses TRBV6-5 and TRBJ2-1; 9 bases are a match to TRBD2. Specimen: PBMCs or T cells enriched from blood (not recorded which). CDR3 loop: CASTPSGGPYNEQFF. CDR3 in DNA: TGTGCCAGCACCCCAAGCGGGGGGCCCTACAATGAGCAGTTCTTC.